This note documents a single T cell receptor (beta chain) sequence. The sample is drawn from a study of blood T cell repertoires in COVID-19. Clones were read by immunoSEQ multiplex PCR, and TCRdb kept only the in-frame ones, dropping some. The sample consists of 200,000 to 250,000 clones, roughly 89% of them appearing once. Sequencing used PBMCs or T cells enriched from blood (not recorded which). This receptor was identified in a woman aged 40 to 50 with acute COVID-19.

CDR3: CASSQDQFRGHITF. The CDR3 nucleotides read TGTGCCAGCAGCCAAGATCAGTTCAGGGGCCACATTACCTTC. This chain links TRBV3-1 (or the pseudogene TRBV3-2) with TRBJ1-2, with a weak D call TRBD1 (6 bases). The V end lost 0 bases, the J end lost 14 bases, and 19 bases lay between the germline ends. Germline V gene lookup returns CDR1 LGHDT and CDR2 YNNKEL (reference sequence). This CDR3 has 14 residues.